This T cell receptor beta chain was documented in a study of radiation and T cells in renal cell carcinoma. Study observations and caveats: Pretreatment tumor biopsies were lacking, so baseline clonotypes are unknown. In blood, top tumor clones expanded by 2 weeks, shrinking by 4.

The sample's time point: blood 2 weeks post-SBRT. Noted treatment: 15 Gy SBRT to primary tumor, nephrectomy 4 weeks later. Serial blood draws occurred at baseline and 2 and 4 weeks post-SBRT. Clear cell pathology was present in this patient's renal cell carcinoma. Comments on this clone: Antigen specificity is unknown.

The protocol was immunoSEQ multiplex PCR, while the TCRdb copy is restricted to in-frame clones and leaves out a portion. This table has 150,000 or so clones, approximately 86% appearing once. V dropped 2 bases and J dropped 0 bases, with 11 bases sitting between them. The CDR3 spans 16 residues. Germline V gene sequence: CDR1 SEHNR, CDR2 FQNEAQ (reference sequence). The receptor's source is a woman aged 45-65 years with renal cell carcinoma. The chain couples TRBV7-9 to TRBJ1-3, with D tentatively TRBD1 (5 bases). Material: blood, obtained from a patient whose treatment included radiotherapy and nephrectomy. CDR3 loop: CASSLSGGSSGNTIYF. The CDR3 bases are TGTGCCAGCAGCTTAAGCGGGGGGTCCTCTGGAAACACCATATATTTT.